This T cell receptor beta chain was obtained from a study of a mutant IDH1 vaccine in newly diagnosed glioma. Regarding time point: week 35, safety follow-up. In the vaccine, a single dose held 300 ug of the mutant IDH1 20-mer peptide, along with topical imiquimod. Assay: immunoSEQ multiplex PCR; the TCRdb copy retains only in-frame clones and omits some. The table shows about 30,000 clones, with 81% occurring only once. Turning to this clone: Its matching antigen is unknown.

The CDR3 sequence is 13 residues long. Germline lookup yields CDR1 SGHRS and CDR2 YFSETQ. The V gene lost 7 bases and the J gene lost 0 bases, with 10 bases spanning the gap. Source: PBMCs, taken from a glioma patient whose treatment included an IDH1 peptide vaccine. This chain links TRBV5-1 with TRBJ1-1; the D gene is possibly TRBD1 (6 bases). The TCR was taken from a man aged 25-45 years with glioma. The CDR3 sequence: CASQGFMNTEAFF. The CDR3 DNA reads TGCGCCAGCCAGGGGTTCATGAACACTGAAGCTTTCTTT.